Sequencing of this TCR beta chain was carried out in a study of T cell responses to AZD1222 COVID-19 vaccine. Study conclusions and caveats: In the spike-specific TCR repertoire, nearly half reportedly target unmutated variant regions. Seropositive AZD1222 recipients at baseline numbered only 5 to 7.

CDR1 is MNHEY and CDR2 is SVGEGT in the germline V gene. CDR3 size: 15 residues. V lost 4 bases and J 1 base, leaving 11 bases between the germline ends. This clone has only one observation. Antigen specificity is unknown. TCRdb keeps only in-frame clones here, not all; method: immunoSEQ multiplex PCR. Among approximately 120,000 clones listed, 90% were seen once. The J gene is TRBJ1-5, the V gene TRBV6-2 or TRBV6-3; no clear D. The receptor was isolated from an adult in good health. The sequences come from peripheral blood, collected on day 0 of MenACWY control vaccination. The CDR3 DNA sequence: TGTGCCAGCAGTTGGGAGTTTCTAAGCAATCAGCCCCAGCATTTT. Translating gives CASSWEFLSNQPQHF.